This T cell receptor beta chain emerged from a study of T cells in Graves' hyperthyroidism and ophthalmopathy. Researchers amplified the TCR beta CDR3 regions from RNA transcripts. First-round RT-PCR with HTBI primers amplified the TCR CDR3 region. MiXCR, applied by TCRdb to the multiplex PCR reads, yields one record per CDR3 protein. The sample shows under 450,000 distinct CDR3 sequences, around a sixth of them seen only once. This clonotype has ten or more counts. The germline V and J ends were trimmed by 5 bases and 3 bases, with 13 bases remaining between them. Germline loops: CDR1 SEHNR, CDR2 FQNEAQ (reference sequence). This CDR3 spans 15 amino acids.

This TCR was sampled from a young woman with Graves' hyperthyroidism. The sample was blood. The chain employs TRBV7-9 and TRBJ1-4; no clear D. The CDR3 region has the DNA TGTGCCAGCAGCAATTTACTGCCCCCTAATGAAAAACTGTTTTTT. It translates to CASSNLLPPNEKLFF. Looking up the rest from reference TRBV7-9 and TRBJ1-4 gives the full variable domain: DTGVSQNPRHKITKRGQNVTFRCDPISEHNRLYWYRQTLGQGPEFLTYFQNEAQLEKSRLLSDRFSAERPKGSFSTLEIQRTEQGDSAMYLCASSNLLPPNEKLFFGSGTQLSVL.